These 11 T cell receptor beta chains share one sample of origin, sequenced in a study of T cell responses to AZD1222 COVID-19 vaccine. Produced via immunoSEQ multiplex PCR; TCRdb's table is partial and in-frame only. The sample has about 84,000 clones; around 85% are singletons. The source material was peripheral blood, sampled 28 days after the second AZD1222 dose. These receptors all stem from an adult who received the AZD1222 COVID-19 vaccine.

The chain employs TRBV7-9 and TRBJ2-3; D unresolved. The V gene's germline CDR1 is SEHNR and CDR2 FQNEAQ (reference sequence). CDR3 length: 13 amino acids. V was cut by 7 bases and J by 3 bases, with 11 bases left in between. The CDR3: CASNGRSTDTQYF. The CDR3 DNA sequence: TGTGCCAGCAACGGACGGTCTACAGATACGCAGTATTTT.

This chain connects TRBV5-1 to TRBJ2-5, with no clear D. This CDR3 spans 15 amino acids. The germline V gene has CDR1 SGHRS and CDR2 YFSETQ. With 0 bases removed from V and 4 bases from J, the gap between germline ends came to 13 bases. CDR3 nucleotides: TGCGCCAGCAGCTTGGAGGACGCCCGAGGAGAGACCCAGTACTTC. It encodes CASSLEDARGETQYF.

The CDR3 is CASSQDGQDTDTQYF. The CDR3 coding sequence is TGCGCCAGCAGCCAAGATGGGCAGGACACAGATACGCAGTATTTT. This rearrangement joins TRBV4-1 to TRBJ2-3; D not certain. Germline V gene sequence: CDR1 MGHRA, CDR2 YSYEKL. This CDR3 has 15 amino acids. V gave up 0 bases and J gave up 2 bases, with 9 bases separating them.

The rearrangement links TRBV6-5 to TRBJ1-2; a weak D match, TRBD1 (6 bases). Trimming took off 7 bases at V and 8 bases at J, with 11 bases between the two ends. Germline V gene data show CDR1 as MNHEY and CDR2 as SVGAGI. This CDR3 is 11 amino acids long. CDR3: CASTWGRGYTF. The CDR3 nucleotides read TGTGCCAGCACTTGGGGGCGAGGCTACACCTTC.

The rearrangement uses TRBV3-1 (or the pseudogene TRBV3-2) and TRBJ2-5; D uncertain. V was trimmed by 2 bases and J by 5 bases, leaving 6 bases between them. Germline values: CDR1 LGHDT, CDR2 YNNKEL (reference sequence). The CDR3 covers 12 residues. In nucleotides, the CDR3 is TGTGCCAGCAGCCAAAATGGGGAGACCCAGTACTTC. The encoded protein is CASSQNGETQYF.

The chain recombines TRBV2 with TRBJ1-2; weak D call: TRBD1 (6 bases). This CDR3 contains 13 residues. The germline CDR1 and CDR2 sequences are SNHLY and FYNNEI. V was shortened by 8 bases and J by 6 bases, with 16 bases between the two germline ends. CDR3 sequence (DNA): TGTGCCAGCCTGAGACAGGACGTTAATGGCTACACCTTC. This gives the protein CASLRQDVNGYTF.

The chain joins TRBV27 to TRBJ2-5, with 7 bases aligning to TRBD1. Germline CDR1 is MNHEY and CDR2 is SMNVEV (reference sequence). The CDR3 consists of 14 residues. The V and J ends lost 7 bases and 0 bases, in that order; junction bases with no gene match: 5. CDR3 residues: CASIRDSHQETQYF. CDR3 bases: TGTGCCAGCATCCGGGACAGCCACCAAGAGACCCAGTACTTC.

CDR3 coding DNA: TGTGCCAGCGGACGGGACAGTCGCACCTACGAGCAGTACTTC. It specifies CASGRDSRTYEQYF. The chain carries TRBV11-2 and TRBJ2-7; the match to TRBD1 covers 7 bases. Germline CDR1 SGHAT, CDR2 FQNNGV. This CDR3 comprises 14 residues. The V gene end was trimmed by 8 bases and the J gene end by 2 bases; junction bases not matched to a gene: 9.

CDR3 sequence reads: CATSQTVGNQPQHF. The DNA for the CDR3 is TGTGCCACCAGCCAGACAGTGGGCAATCAGCCCCAGCATTTT. V usage is TRBV15 and J usage is TRBJ1-5; a possible D gene is TRBD1 (5 bases). The CDR3 length is 14 residues. The germline CDR1 and CDR2 sequences are LNHNV and YYDKDF (reference sequence). Trimming removed 5 bases at V and 2 bases at J, with 10 bases between.

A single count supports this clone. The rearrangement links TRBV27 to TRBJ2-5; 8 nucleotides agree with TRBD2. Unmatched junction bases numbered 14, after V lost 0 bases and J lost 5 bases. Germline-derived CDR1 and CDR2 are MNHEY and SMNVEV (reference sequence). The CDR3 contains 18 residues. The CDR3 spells CASSLSSGGGPYWETQYF. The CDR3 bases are TGTGCCAGCAGTTTATCGTCGGGCGGGGGGCCGTACTGGGAGACCCAGTACTTC.

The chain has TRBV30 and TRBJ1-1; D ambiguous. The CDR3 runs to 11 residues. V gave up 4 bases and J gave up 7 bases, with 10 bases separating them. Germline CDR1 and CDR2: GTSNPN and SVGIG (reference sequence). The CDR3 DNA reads TGTGCCTGGATGATCAGGAGTGAAGCTTTCTTT. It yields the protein CAWMIRSEAFF.